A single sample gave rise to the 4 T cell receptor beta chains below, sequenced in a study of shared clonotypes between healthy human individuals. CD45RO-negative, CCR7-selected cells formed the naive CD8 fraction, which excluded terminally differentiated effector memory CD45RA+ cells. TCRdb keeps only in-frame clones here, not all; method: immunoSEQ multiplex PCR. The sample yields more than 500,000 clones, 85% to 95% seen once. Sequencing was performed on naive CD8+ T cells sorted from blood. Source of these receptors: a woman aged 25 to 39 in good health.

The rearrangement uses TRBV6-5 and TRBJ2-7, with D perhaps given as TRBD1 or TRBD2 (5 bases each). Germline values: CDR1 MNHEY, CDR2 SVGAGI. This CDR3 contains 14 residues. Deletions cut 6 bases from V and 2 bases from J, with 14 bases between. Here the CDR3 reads CASSPLGDAYEQYF. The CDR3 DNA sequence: TGTGCCAGCAGCCCATTGGGGGATGCCTACGAGCAGTACTTC.

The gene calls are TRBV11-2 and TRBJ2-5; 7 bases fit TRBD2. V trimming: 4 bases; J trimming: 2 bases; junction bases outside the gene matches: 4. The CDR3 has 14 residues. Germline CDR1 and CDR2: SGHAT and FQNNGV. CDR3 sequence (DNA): TGTGCCAGCAGCTCTGGGGGAGGGCAAGAGACCCAGTACTTC. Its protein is CASSSGGGQETQYF.

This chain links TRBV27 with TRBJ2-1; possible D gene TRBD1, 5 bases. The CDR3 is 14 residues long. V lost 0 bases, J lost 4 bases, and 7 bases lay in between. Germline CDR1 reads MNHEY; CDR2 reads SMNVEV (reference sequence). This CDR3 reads CASSLSTEYNEQFF. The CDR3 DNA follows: TGTGCCAGCAGTTTATCGACAGAATACAATGAGCAGTTCTTC.

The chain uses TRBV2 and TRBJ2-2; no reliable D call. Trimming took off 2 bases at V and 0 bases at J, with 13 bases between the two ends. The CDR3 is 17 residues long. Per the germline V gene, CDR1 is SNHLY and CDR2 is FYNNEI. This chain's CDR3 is CASSELLAYTNTGELFF. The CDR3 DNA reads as TGTGCCAGCAGTGAACTGTTGGCTTACACGAACACCGGGGAGCTGTTTTTT. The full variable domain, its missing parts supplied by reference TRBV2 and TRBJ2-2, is EPEVTQTPSHQVTQMGQEVILRCVPISNHLYFYWYRQILGQKVEFLVSFYNNEISEKSEIFDDQFSVERPDGSNFTLKIRSTKLEDSAMYFCASSELLAYTNTGELFFGEGSRLTVL.